This T cell receptor beta chain was sequenced in a study of blood T cells in healthy people across ages. Next came a second PCR, run for about 6 to 12 cycles, which used a sample-barcoded 5' primer along with a J-beta primer mix. TCRdb fed the 5' RACE reads into MiXCR, producing one record per CDR3 protein. The data hold about 840,000 distinct CDR3 sequences, with roughly 28% observed a single time. Germline lookup yields CDR1 SEHNR and CDR2 FQNEAQ (reference sequence). The junction had 11 bases not matched to a gene; V was cut back by 4 bases and J by 11 bases. CDR3 length: 15 amino acids. The sample was also reused in another study, on T cells of mothers and their children.

The receptor was isolated from a woman between 40 and 55 years old in good health. The sample consisted of blood. V and J are TRBV7-9 and TRBJ2-5, with 12 bases aligning to TRBD1. CDR3 coding DNA: TGTGCCAGCAGCTACCTGGGACAGGGGGCGGGTGAGCAGTACTTC. Amino acids: CASSYLGQGAGEQYF.